These 15 T cell receptor beta chains share one sample of origin, sequenced in a study of cytomegalovirus exposure and HLA in healthy donors. The PCR was carried out with 60 Vbeta primers and 13 Jbeta primers. Clones were sequenced by immunoSEQ multiplex PCR, and TCRdb holds only the in-frame ones, with some missing. The top ten hold 6% to 9% of the sample, which has about 160,000 clones, roughly 80% seen once. The sample consisted of PBMCs. The receptors here all came from a woman aged 30 to 39 in good health and CMV-seropositive.

The chain joins TRBV25-1 to TRBJ1-4; perhaps TRBD1 as D (6 bases). V was shortened by 2 bases and J by 3 bases, with 10 bases between the two germline ends. Germline assignment: CDR1 MGHDK and CDR2 SYGVNS. This CDR3 has 15 residues. Here the CDR3 reads CASSEITGPNEKLFF. The CDR3 DNA sequence: TGTGCCAGCAGTGAAATAACAGGGCCTAATGAAAAACTGTTTTTT.

The V and J genes are TRBV6-6 and TRBJ2-7, with a weak D call TRBD1 (6 bases). V dropped 6 bases and J dropped 4 bases, with 16 bases sitting between them. The germline CDR1 and CDR2 sequences are MNHNY and SVGAGI (reference sequence). The length of the CDR3 is 14 residues. Here the CDR3 reads CASREQGPGYEQYF. The CDR3 nucleotides read TGTGCCAGCAGAGAACAGGGTCCCGGATACGAGCAGTACTTC.

The V gene is TRBV7-9, the J gene TRBJ1-6; D gene ambiguous. This CDR3 is built from 15 residues. Germline values: CDR1 SEHNR, CDR2 FQNEAQ (reference sequence). With 5 bases removed from V and 9 bases from J, the gap between germline ends came to 17 bases. The CDR3 nucleotides are TGTGCCAGCAGCCCTAGTGGGTTCGGAACTTCACCCCTCCACTTT. It codes for CASSPSGFGTSPLHF.

The CDR3 nucleotides read TGTGCCAGCAGCTCCACAGGGGACACCAACTACGAGCAGTACTTC. Translated: CASSSTGDTNYEQYF. The gene calls are TRBV28 and TRBJ2-7; 7 nucleotides align to TRBD1. CDR3 length: 15 residues. With 6 bases clipped from V and 3 bases from J, the junction kept 11 bases outside the gene matches. Looked up from germline, CDR1 is MDHEN and CDR2 is SYDVKM.

The chain couples TRBV4-1 to TRBJ2-7; 8 bases are shared with TRBD1. Germline trimming cut 0 bases from V and 3 bases from J; bases unmatched to any gene: 4. Germline V gene lookup returns CDR1 MGHRA and CDR2 YSYEKL. This CDR3 spans 15 amino acids. The DNA of the CDR3 is TGCGCCAGCAGCCAAGAAGGTGGACAGGGCTACGAGCAGTACTTC. Its translation: CASSQEGGQGYEQYF.

This clone showed up just once. The V and J genes are TRBV7-9 and TRBJ1-2, with no clear D. Trimming took 3 bases from V and 3 from J, leaving 8 bases between them. Germline CDR1 is SEHNR and CDR2 is FQNEAQ (reference sequence). The CDR3 extends over 13 amino acids. In DNA, the CDR3 is TGTGCCAGCAGCTTCTCGGACTACTATGGCTACACCTTC. This gives the protein CASSFSDYYGYTF.

The chain carries TRBV20-1 and TRBJ2-1; no definite D call. Trimming cost V 3 bases and J 5 bases, with 5 bases left between them. The CDR3 is 11 residues long. Germline lookup yields CDR1 DFQATT and CDR2 SNEGSKA (reference sequence). CDR3 amino acids: CSASPNNEQFF. In DNA, the CDR3 is TGCAGTGCTAGTCCCAACAATGAGCAGTTCTTC.

The V and J genes are TRBV6-1 and TRBJ1-2; TRBD1 agrees at 7 bases. Germline V gene lookup returns CDR1 MNHNS and CDR2 SASEGT. The junction had 4 bases not matched to a gene; V was cut back by 1 base and J by 5 bases. The CDR3 is 14 residues long. The CDR3 sequence is CASSEGTGVYGYTF. Here the CDR3 DNA reads TGTGCCAGCAGTGAAGGGACAGGCGTGTATGGCTACACCTTC.

This clone appeared a single time. The V call is TRBV11-3, the J call TRBJ2-3, with D possibly matching TRBD1 (6 bases). Trimming took 0 bases from V and 9 from J, leaving 10 bases between them. In germline, CDR1 is SGHNT, CDR2 YENEEA. The CDR3 has 13 amino acids. The CDR3 protein is CASSLEDRGTQYF. The DNA for the CDR3 is TGTGCCAGCAGCTTAGAGGACAGAGGGACGCAGTATTTT.

V usage is TRBV7-9 and J usage is TRBJ1-5; 7 bases are a match to TRBD1. The CDR3 sequence is 17 residues long. Germline CDR1 and CDR2: SEHNR and FQNEAQ (reference sequence). V was pared by 6 bases and J by 7 bases, with 18 bases of the junction left unmatched. DNA for the CDR3: TGTGCCAGCAGTCAAGACAGGGAGGTGGTCCGGGGGCAGCCCCAGCATTTT. Protein: CASSQDREVVRGQPQHF.

The chain combines TRBV7-6 with TRBJ2-2; a weak D match, TRBD1 (5 bases). This CDR3 spans 14 amino acids. Germline assignment: CDR1 SGHVS and CDR2 FNYEAQ. Trimming stripped 1 base from V and 7 bases from J, with 10 bases between. This chain's CDR3 is CASSLVRAGGELFF. CDR3 DNA sequence: TGTGCCAGCAGCTTAGTCAGGGCCGGCGGGGAGCTGTTTTTT.

The chain employs TRBV5-1 and TRBJ1-1; D unclear. The germline gives CDR1 SGHRS, CDR2 YFSETQ. V was trimmed by 0 bases and J by 1 base, leaving 10 bases between them. This CDR3 has 15 residues. The CDR3, as DNA: TGCGCCAGCAGCTTGGGGGCTGGGTGGAACACTGAAGCTTTCTTT. This codes for CASSLGAGWNTEAFF.

The chain joins TRBV10-3 to TRBJ2-1; 15 bases fit TRBD2. The V and J ends lost 4 bases and 2 bases, in that order; junction bases with no gene match: 0. The V gene's germline CDR1 is ENHRY and CDR2 SYGVKD. CDR3 length: 16 residues. The CDR3 protein is CAISGTSGGAYNEQFF. Written as DNA, the CDR3 is TGTGCCATCAGTGGGACTAGCGGGGGGGCCTACAATGAGCAGTTCTTC.

V and J are TRBV2 and TRBJ2-7, with 10 bases fitting TRBD1. V lost 6 bases, J lost 3 bases, and 5 bases stayed unmatched. Germline CDR1 and CDR2: SNHLY and FYNNEI. The CDR3 is 14 amino acids. The CDR3 is CASSGTGVFYEQYF. CDR3 bases: TGTGCCAGCAGCGGGACAGGGGTTTTCTACGAGCAGTACTTC.

The chain links TRBV5-5 to TRBJ1-2; D might be TRBD1 (5 bases). Germline V lookup: CDR1 SGHKS, CDR2 YYEKEE (reference sequence). The CDR3 length is 13 residues. V lost 0 bases to trimming and J lost 8 bases, with 11 bases between them. The CDR3 region is CASSLVRGSGYTF. CDR3 coding DNA: TGTGCCAGCAGCTTGGTCCGGGGGAGCGGCTACACCTTC.